This T cell receptor beta chain was observed in a study of T cells in Graves' hyperthyroidism and ophthalmopathy. Study in general: Peripheral blood was collected at initial diagnosis, before any treatment.

Ophthalmopathy patients had moderate-to-severe active disease, CAS ≥3, NOSPECS ≥4, and disease duration under 3 months. Clinical symptoms, serum thyroxine and TRAb, thyroid ultrasound and orbital computed tomography were used for the diagnoses. A note on this clonotype: What it recognizes is unknown. Relative to the germline gene, one junction end is altered; a read error may explain this.

Amplified TCR beta CDR3 regions derived from RNA transcripts. The HTBI primer set served for first-round RT-PCR of the TCR CDR3. One entry per CDR3 protein, called by TCRdb with MiXCR from the multiplex PCR reads. The data show approximately 610,000 distinct CDR3 sequences, roughly 15% seen once. General study points: Expanded thyroid clonotypes (above 0.001) were mostly also found in blood.

CDR3 size: 13 residues. In germline, CDR1 is SGHTA, CDR2 FQGNSA. The sequencing input was blood. V usage is TRBV7-2 and J usage is TRBJ1-5, with no clear D. The receptor's source is a woman between 35 and 50 years old with Graves' ophthalmopathy. The DNA of the CDR3 is TGCGCCAGCAGCCAAAGGTCAGACCAGCCCCAGCATTTT. Amino acids: CASSQRSDQPQHF.